This T cell receptor beta chain was recovered during a study of response to subunit inactivated influenza vaccine. From the RT-PCR reads, TCRdb called clonotypes with MiXCR, one entry per CDR3 protein. The profile shows about 800,000 distinct CDR3 sequences, around 20% of them singletons. In regard to this clonotype: Its target is unknown.

General study points: The authors proposed limited new T cell recruitment per seasonal influenza vaccination.

This CDR3 region has 17 residues. V was cut by 0 bases and J by 0 bases, with 12 bases left in between. Per the germline V gene, CDR1 is MNHEY and CDR2 is SVGEGT. The receptor comes from a man over 45 who received an inactivated influenza vaccine. V is TRBV6-2 or TRBV6-3 and J is TRBJ2-1; no clear D gene. The sequences come from PBMCs from blood, collected less than 6 days after vaccination. CDR3 loop: CASSYSIVDSSYNEQFF. CDR3 in DNA: TGTGCCAGCAGTTACTCGATTGTGGATAGCTCCTACAATGAGCAGTTCTTC.